Reported below is one TCR beta chain. Its antigen is unidentified. This entry belongs to a study of cytomegalovirus exposure and HLA in healthy donors. Findings and caveats of the study: Roughly uniform depth of sequencing across donors was assumed in presence/absence analyses. The likely explanation for a cluster of highly shared sequence variants was sequencing artifact.

Deletions cut 1 base from V and 6 bases from J, with 7 bases between. Germline-derived CDR1 and CDR2 are SGHVS and FQNEAQ. The CDR3 totals 12 residues. With 60 Vbeta and 13 Jbeta primers, the PCR was carried out. The data were produced by immunoSEQ multiplex PCR, yet TCRdb's version contains in-frame clones alone and is incomplete. The sample totals 50,000 to 70,000 clones; its top ten clones hold 3.5% to 4%. Sequencing input: PBMCs. The chain joins TRBV7-8 to TRBJ2-7; the D is unclear. The TCR sequence derives from a woman aged 18-29 years in good health and CMV-seronegative. The CDR3 spells CASSLDPGEQYF. The DNA of the CDR3 is TGTGCCAGCAGCTTAGATCCGGGCGAGCAGTACTTC.